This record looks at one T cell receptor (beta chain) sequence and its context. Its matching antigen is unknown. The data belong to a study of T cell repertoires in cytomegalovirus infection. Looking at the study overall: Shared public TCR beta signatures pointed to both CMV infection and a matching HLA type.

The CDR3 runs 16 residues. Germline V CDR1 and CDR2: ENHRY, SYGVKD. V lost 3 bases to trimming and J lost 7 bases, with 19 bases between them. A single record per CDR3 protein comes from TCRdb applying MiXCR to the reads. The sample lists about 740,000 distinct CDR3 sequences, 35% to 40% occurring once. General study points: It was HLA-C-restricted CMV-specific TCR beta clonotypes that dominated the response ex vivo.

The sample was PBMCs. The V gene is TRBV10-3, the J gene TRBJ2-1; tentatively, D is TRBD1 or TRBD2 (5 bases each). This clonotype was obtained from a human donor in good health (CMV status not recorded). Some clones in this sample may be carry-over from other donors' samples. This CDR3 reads CAISDLGGRGANEQFF. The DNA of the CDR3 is TGTGCCATCAGTGATCTGGGTGGGAGAGGGGCTAATGAGCAGTTCTTC.